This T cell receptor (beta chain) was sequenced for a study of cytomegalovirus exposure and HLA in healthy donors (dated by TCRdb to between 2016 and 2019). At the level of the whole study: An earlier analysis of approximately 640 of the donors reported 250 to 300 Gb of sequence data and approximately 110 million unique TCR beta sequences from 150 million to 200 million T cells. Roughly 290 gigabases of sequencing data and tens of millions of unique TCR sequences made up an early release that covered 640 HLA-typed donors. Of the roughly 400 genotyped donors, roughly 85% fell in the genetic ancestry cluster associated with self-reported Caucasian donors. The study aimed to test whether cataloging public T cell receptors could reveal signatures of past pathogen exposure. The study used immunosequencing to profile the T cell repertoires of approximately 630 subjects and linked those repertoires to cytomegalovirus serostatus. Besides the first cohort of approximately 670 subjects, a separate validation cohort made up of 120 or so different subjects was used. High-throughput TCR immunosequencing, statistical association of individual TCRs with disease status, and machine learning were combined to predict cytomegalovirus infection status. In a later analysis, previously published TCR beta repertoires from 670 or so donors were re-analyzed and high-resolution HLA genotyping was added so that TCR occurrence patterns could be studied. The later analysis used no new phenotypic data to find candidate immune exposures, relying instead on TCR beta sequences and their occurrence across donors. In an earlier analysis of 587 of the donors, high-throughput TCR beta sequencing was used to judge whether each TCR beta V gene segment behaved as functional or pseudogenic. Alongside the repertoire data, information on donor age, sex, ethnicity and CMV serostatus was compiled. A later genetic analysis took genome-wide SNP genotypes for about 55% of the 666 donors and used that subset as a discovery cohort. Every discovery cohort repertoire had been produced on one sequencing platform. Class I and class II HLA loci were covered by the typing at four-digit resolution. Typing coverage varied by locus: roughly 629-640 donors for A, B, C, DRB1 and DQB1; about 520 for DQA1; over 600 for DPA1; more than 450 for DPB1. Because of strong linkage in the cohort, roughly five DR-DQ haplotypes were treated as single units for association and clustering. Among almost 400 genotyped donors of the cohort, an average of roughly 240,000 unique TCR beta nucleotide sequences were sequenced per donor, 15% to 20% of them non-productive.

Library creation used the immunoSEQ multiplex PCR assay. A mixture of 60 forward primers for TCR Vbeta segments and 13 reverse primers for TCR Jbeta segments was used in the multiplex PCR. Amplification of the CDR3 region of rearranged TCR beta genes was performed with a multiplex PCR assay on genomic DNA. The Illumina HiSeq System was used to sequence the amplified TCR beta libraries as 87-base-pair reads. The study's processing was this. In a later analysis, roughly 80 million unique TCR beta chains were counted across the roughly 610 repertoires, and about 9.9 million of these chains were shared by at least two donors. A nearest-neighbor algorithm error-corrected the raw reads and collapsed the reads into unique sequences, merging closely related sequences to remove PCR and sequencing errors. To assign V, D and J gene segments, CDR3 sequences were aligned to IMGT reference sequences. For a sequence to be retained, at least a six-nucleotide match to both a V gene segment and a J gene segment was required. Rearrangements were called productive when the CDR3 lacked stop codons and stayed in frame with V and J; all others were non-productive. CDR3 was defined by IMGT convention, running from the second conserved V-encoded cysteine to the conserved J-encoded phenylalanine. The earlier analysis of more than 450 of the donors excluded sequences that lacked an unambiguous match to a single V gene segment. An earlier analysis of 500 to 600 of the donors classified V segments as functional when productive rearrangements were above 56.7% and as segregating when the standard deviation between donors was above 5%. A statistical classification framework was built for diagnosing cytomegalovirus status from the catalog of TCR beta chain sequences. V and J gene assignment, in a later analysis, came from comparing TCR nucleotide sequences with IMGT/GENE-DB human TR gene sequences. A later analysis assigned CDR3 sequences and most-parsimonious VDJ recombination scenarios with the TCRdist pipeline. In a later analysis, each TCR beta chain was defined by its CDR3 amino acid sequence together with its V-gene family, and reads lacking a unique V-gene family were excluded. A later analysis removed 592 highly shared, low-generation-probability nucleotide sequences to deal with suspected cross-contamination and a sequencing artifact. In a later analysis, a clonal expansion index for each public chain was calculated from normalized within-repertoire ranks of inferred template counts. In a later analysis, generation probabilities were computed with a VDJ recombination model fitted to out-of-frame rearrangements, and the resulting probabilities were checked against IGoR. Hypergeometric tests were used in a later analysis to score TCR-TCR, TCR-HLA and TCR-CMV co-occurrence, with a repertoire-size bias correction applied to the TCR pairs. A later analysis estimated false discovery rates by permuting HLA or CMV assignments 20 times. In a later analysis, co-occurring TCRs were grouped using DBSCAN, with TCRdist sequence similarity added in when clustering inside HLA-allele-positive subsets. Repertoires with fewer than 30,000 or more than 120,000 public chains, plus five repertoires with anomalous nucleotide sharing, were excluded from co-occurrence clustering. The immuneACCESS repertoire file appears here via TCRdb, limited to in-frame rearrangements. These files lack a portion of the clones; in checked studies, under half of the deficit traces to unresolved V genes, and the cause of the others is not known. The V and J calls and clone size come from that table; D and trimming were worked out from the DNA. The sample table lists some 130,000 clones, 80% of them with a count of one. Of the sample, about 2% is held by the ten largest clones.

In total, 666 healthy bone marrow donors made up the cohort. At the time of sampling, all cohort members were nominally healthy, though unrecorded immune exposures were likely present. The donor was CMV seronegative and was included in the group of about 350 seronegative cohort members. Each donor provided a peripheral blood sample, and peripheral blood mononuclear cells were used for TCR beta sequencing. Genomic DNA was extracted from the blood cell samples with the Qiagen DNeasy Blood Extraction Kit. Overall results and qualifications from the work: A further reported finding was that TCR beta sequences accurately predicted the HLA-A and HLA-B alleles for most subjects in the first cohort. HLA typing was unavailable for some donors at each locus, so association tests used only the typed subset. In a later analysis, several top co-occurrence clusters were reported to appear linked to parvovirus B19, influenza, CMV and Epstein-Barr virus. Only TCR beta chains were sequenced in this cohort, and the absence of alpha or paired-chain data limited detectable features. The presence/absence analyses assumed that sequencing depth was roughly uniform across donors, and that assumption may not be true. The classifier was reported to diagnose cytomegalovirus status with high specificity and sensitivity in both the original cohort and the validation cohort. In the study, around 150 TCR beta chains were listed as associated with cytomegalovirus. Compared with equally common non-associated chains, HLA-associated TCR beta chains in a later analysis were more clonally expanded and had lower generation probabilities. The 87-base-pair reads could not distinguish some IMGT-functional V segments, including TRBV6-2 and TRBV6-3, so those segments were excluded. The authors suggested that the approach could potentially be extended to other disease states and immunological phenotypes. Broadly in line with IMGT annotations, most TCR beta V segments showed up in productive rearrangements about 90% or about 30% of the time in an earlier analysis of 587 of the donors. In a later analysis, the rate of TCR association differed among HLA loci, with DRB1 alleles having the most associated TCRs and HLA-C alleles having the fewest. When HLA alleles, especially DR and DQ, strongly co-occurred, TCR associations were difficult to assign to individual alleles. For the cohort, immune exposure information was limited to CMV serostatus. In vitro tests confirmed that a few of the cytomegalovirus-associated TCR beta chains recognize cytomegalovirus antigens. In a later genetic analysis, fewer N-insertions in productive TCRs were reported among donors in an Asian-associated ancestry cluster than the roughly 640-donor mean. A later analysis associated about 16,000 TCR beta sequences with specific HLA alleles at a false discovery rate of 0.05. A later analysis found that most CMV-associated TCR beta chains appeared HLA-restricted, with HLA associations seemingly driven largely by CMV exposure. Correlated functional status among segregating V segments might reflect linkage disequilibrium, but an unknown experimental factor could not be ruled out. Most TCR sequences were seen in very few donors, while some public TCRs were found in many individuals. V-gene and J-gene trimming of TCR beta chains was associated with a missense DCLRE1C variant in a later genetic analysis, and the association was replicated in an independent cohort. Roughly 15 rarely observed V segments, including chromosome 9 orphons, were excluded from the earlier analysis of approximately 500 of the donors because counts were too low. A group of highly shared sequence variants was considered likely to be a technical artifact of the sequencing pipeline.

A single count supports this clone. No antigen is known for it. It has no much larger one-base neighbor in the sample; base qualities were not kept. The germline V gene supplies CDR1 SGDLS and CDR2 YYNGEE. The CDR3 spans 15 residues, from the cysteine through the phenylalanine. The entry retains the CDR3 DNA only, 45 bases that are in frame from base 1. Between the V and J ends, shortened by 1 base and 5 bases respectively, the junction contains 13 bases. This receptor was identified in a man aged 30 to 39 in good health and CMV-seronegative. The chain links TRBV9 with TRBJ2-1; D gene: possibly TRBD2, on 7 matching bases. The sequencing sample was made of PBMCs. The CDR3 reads CASSVRGEGHNEQFF. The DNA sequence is TGTGCCAGCAGCGTAAGGGGGGAGGGCCACAATGAGCAGTTCTTC. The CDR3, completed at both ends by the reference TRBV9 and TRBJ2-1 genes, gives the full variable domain DSGVTQTPKHLITATGQRVTLRCSPRSGDLSVYWYQQSLDQGLQFLIQYYNGEERAKGNILERFSAQQFPDLHSELNLSSLELGDSALYFCASSVRGEGHNEQFFGPGTRLTVL.